These 22 T cell receptor beta chains share one sample of origin, sequenced in a study of molecular identifiers for immune sequencing clone quantification (dated by TCRdb to the late 2010s). Library generation was performed with PCR. Reads for this sample came from a NextSeq 500. TCRdb reworked the public reads: Q25 trimming with fastp, MiXCR clone assembly, productive beta chains retained. For every CDR3 protein sequence, its rows merge into one entry that carries the most common genes and DNA. Across this sample there are some 320,000 distinct CDR3 sequences, with 24% seen only once. The ten largest clones take up about 0.74% of the sample. Source material: naive CD8+ T cells from blood, with Jurkat cell RNA spiked in. Sample cell subset or site, as interpreted from the label and publication: FACS-sorted CD8+CD4-CCR7+CD45RA+ naive T cells. The receptors were sampled from a human donor in good health. Some libraries in this study had Jurkat cell RNA spiked in.

This clonotype has at least ten counts. This chain links TRBV7-9 with TRBJ2-3, with 7 bases aligning to TRBD1. CDR1 is SEHNR and CDR2 is FQNEAQ in the germline V gene (reference sequence). Germline trimming cut 5 bases from V and 2 bases from J; bases unmatched to any gene: 10. This CDR3 spans 16 amino acids. Here the CDR3 reads CASSPSPGQNTDTQYF. The DNA of the CDR3 is TGTGCCAGCAGCCCGAGTCCGGGACAGAACACAGATACGCAGTATTTT.

This clonotype has only a few counts. The chain links TRBV4-3 to TRBJ2-7, with D possibly being TRBD2 (5 bases). V was trimmed by 0 bases and J by 2 bases, leaving 11 bases between them. Germline V gene sequence: CDR1 LGHNA, CDR2 YSLEER. The CDR3 runs to 15 residues. The CDR3 here is CASSQDSGLAYEQYF. In DNA, the CDR3 is TGCGCCAGCAGCCAAGATTCTGGACTGGCCTACGAGCAGTACTTC.

This clonotype has a count of ten or more. The V call is TRBV7-9, the J call TRBJ2-7; D tentatively fits TRBD1 or TRBD2 (5 bases each). The V end lost 4 bases, the J end lost 6 bases, and 16 bases lay between the germline ends. CDR1 is SEHNR and CDR2 is FQNEAQ in the germline V gene (reference sequence). CDR3 length: 14 residues. CDR3 sequence (DNA): TGTGCCAGCAGCTCCGGGACGGGGCCAGCCGAGCAGTACTTC. Amino acid sequence: CASSSGTGPAEQYF.

This clonotype has at least ten counts. The chain recombines TRBV6-5 with TRBJ2-3; 7 bases fit TRBD1. Trimming removed 0 bases from V and 3 bases from J; junction bases left unmatched: 3. The V gene's germline CDR1 is MNHEY and CDR2 SVGAGI. The CDR3 has 15 residues. This CDR3 is CASSYSSRGTDTQYF. The CDR3 DNA is TGTGCCAGCAGTTACTCTTCCAGGGGGACAGATACGCAGTATTTT.

The sample holds many counts of this clonotype. The chain couples TRBV7-6 to TRBJ2-7; TRBD1 aligns across 7 bases. The V and J ends lost 4 bases and 1 base, in that order; junction bases with no gene match: 16. CDR1 and CDR2 (germline): SGHVS, FNYEAQ. The length of the CDR3 is 18 residues. CDR3 bases: TGTGCCAGCAGCTCCGAAGTTCACAGGGGCGATCTTTCCTACGAGCAGTACTTC. Translated, it gives CASSSEVHRGDLSYEQYF.

The sample holds many counts of this clonotype. The rearrangement links TRBV7-9 to TRBJ2-5; 9 positions agree with TRBD1. The CDR3 extends over 14 amino acids. CDR1 is SEHNR and CDR2 is FQNEAQ in the germline V gene (reference sequence). V shed 4 bases, J shed 5 bases, and the junction held 5 bases outside the gene matches. CDR3 sequence reads: CASSSGQGMETQYF. Here the CDR3 DNA reads TGTGCCAGCAGCTCGGGACAGGGTATGGAGACCCAGTACTTC.

The rearrangement links TRBV19 to TRBJ1-6, with a possible D match to TRBD1 (5 bases). Per the germline V gene, CDR1 is LNHDA and CDR2 is SQIVND (reference sequence). The length of the CDR3 is 16 residues. V lost 3 bases and J 2 bases, leaving 11 bases between the germline ends. The CDR3 DNA reads TGTGCCAGTAGTATTCAGGGTATCGCCTATAATTCACCCCTCCACTTT. It yields the protein CASSIQGIAYNSPLHF.

The rearrangement links TRBV30 to TRBJ2-3; 12 bases line up with TRBD2. V lost 5 bases and J lost 3; bases outside the gene matches: 6. Germline assignment: CDR1 GTSNPN and CDR2 SVGIG (reference sequence). The CDR3 is 15 residues long. CDR3 region: CAWEGLAGLTDTQYF. The CDR3 DNA is TGTGCCTGGGAAGGACTAGCGGGACTGACAGATACGCAGTATTTT. Using reference TRBV30 and TRBJ2-3 for the parts outside the CDR3, the full variable domain is SQTIHQWPATLVQPVGSPLSLECTVEGTSNPNLYWYRQAAGRGLQLLFYSVGIGQISSEVPQNLSASRPQDRQFILSSKKLLLSDSGFYLCAWEGLAGLTDTQYFGPGTRLTVL.

The table lists this clonotype with many counts. V and J are TRBV6-5 and TRBJ2-7, with 8 bases fitting TRBD2. The germline V gene has CDR1 MNHEY and CDR2 SVGAGI. This CDR3 is built from 14 residues. V shed 4 bases and J 4 bases; nucleotides not matched to a gene: 6. The CDR3 loop is CASSSAGGGYEQYF. Here the CDR3 DNA reads TGTGCCAGCAGTTCGGCGGGAGGCGGATACGAGCAGTACTTC.

The J gene is TRBJ1-5, the V gene TRBV15; the D gene is possibly TRBD1 (6 bases). The CDR3 is made up of 15 amino acids. The V gene's germline CDR1 is LNHNV and CDR2 YYDKDF (reference sequence). Deletions cut 1 base from V and 1 base from J, with 8 bases between. The CDR3 DNA follows: TGTGCCACCAGCAGAGTACAGGGCAGCAATCAGCCCCAGCATTTT. Encoded protein: CATSRVQGSNQPQHF.

V gene TRBV7-9 combines with J gene TRBJ2-5; D is unclear. Germline V CDR1 and CDR2: SEHNR, FQNEAQ (reference sequence). This CDR3 has 12 amino acids. Trimming left V 5 bases short and J 8 bases short, with 12 bases between. Written as DNA, the CDR3 is TGTGCCAGCAGCCCCCCCTCCGGAACCCAGTACTTC. It codes for CASSPPSGTQYF.

This clonotype was seen many times. The J gene is TRBJ1-5, the V gene TRBV6-2 or TRBV6-3, with D tentatively TRBD1 (5 bases). This CDR3 is 12 amino acids long. Per the germline V gene, CDR1 is MNHEY and CDR2 is SVGEGT. V was pared by 7 bases and J by 6 bases, with 10 bases between. The CDR3 coding sequence is TGTGCCAGCAAAGCAGGGTTTCAGCCCCAGCATTTT. Its protein product is CASKAGFQPQHF.

This clonotype was observed at least ten times. This chain links TRBV13 with TRBJ1-1; no reliable D call. V shed 3 bases and J shed 4 bases, with 9 bases lying between them. Germline loops: CDR1 PRHDT, CDR2 FYEKMQ (reference sequence). CDR3 size: 13 residues. CDR3 residues: CASSLSSPTEAFF. The CDR3 bases are TGTGCCAGCAGCTTGAGCAGCCCCACTGAAGCTTTCTTT.

The gene calls are TRBV4-3 and TRBJ2-3; D might be TRBD1 (6 bases). This CDR3 comprises 17 residues. Germline V gene sequence: CDR1 LGHNA, CDR2 YSLEER. V lost 1 base and J lost 4, with 18 bases in between. The CDR3: CASSQAGAQGYADTQYF. The CDR3 bases are TGCGCCAGCAGCCAAGCAGGAGCCCAGGGGTATGCAGATACGCAGTATTTT.

The V and J genes are TRBV3-1 and TRBJ1-1; 7 nucleotides match TRBD1. The CDR3 runs to 17 residues. After removal of 1 base from V and 1 base from J, the junction contained 9 bases not matched to a gene. The germline V gene has CDR1 LGHDT and CDR2 YNNKEL (reference sequence). CDR3 protein: CASSQGLIQGSNTEAFF. The CDR3 DNA sequence: TGTGCCAGCAGCCAAGGGCTCATACAGGGGTCGAACACTGAAGCTTTCTTT.

This clonotype was seen more than once but under ten times. The rearrangement links TRBV28 to TRBJ1-2; D is uncertain. Trimming pared 3 bases from V and 8 bases from J, leaving 10 bases between. Germline V lookup: CDR1 MDHEN, CDR2 SYDVKM. This CDR3 is 12 amino acids long. CDR3 residues: CASSFVSEGYTF. The CDR3 DNA reads TGTGCCAGCAGTTTCGTAAGCGAAGGCTACACCTTC.

The chain links TRBV7-9 to TRBJ2-7, with D hard to call. V was cut by 2 bases and J by 5 bases, with 7 bases left in between. Germline V gives CDR1 SEHNR, CDR2 FQNEAQ (reference sequence). CDR3 length: 12 amino acids. CDR3 sequence (DNA): TGTGCCAGCAGCTTACTCCCAGACGAGCAGTACTTC. Encoded protein: CASSLLPDEQYF.

This clonotype has a handful of counts. This chain links TRBV20-1 with TRBJ2-4; D is possibly TRBD1 (5 bases). CDR1 and CDR2 from the germline V gene are DFQATT and SNEGSKA (reference sequence). The length of the CDR3 is 15 residues. V lost 3 bases and J 0 bases, leaving 12 bases between the germline ends. The CDR3 region is CSASRTSEAKNIQYF. In DNA, the CDR3 is TGCAGTGCTAGTAGGACATCCGAAGCCAAAAACATTCAGTACTTC.

At least ten counts were recorded for this clonotype. This rearrangement joins TRBV5-5 to TRBJ2-6; TRBD2 agrees at 10 bases. V shed 1 base, J shed 3 bases, and the junction held 4 bases outside the gene matches. The CDR3 consists of 17 residues. CDR1 and CDR2 from the germline V gene are SGHKS and YYEKEE (reference sequence). This CDR3 reads CASSLLAGVGGANVLTF. CDR3 bases: TGTGCCAGCAGCTTGCTAGCGGGAGTTGGTGGGGCCAACGTCCTGACTTTC.

There are many counts of this clonotype. The chain joins TRBV4-1 to TRBJ1-4, with no clear D. The CDR3 contains 15 residues. Trimming removed 4 bases from V and 5 bases from J, with 14 bases in between. Germline-derived CDR1 and CDR2 are MGHRA and YSYEKL. The CDR3 bases are TGCGCCAGCAGCCCTTCAATCTCCCTAAATGAAAAACTGTTTTTT. It codes for CASSPSISLNEKLFF.

This clonotype was observed a handful of times. This could be a read error, since a much larger clone is one nucleotide away. The chain carries TRBV7-2 and TRBJ2-7; possible D gene TRBD2, 6 bases. The CDR3 has 14 residues. Germline values: CDR1 SGHTA, CDR2 FQGNSA. Trimming pared 7 bases from V and 2 bases from J, leaving 15 bases between. CDR3 sequence (DNA): TGTGCCAGCATCCCGGGGGAGAGCCCCTACGAGCAGTACTTC. Its protein product is CASIPGESPYEQYF.

This clonotype was detected many times. J is TRBJ2-1 and V is TRBV12-3 or TRBV12-4; 9 bases line up with TRBD2. This CDR3 has 17 residues. After removal of 3 bases from V and 7 bases from J, the junction contained 13 bases not matched to a gene. CDR3 sequence (DNA): TGTGCCAGCAGTTTCCCCCCGGGGCGGGGGGGCCCGAATGAGCAGTTCTTC. Residues: CASSFPPGRGGPNEQFF.